The sequence of this TCR beta chain was determined in a study of beta chain features in type 1 diabetes. Study summary: In age, gender and cell yields, patients were similar to healthy donors.

Trimming stripped 3 bases from V and 10 bases from J, with 21 bases between. Germline V CDR1 and CDR2: KGHSH, LQKENI. The CDR3 consists of 15 residues. Every isolated RNA sample was fully reverse transcribed, so sequencing captured expressed TCRB transcripts. Produced via immunoSEQ multiplex PCR; TCRdb's table is partial and in-frame only. The table lists about 340,000 clones, 13% of them singletons, with 0.015% in the top ten. Study-wide findings and caveats: Shortening of TCRB CDR3s, moderate but significant, appeared in all four CD4+ subsets of Type 1 diabetes patients.

Markers CD45RO/CCR7/CD25/CD127/CD95/CD27 served to sort CD4+ naive, central memory, regulatory and stem cell-like memory cells. Concerning this clone itself: Its antigen remains unidentified.

The sequencing sample was made of naive CD4+ T cells from blood. This chain connects TRBV18 to TRBJ1-1; tentative D call: TRBD1 (6 bases). This TCR derives from a woman between 18 and 29 years old with type 1 diabetes. CDR3 nucleotides: TGTGCCAGCTCACCGGGGTCCCAGGGGATTTTCGGAGCTTTCTTT. This translates into CASSPGSQGIFGAFF.